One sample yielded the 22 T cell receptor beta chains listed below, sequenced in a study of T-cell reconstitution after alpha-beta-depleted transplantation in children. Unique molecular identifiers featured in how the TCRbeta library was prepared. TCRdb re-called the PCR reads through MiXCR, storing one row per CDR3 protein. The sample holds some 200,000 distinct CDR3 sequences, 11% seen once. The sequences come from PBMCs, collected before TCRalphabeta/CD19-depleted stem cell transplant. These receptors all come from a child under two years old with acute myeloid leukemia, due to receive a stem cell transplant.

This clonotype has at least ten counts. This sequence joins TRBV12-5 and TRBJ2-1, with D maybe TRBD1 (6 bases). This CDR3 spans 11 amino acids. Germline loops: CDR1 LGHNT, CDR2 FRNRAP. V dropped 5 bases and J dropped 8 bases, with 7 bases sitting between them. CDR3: CASGDRYEQFF. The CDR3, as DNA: TGTGCTAGTGGTGACAGGTATGAGCAGTTCTTC.

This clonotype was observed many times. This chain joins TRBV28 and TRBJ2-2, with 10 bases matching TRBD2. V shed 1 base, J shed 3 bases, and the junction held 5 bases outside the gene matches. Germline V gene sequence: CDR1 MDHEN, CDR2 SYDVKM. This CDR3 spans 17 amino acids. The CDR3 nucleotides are TGTGCCAGCAGTTTATTCGTACTAGCGGGATACACCGGGGAGCTGTTTTTT. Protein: CASSLFVLAGYTGELFF. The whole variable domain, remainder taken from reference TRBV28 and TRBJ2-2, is DVKVTQSSRYLVKRTGEKVFLECVQDMDHENMFWYRQDPGLGLRLIYFSYDVKMKEKGDIPEGYSVSREKKERFSLILESASTNQTSMYLCASSLFVLAGYTGELFFGEGSRLTVL.

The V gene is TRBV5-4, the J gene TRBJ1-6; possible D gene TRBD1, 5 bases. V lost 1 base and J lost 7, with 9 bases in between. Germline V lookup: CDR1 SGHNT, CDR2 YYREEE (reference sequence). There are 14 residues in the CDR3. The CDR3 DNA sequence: TGTGCCAGCAGCTTGAGGGGTAGGAATTCACCCCTCCACTTT. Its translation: CASSLRGRNSPLHF.

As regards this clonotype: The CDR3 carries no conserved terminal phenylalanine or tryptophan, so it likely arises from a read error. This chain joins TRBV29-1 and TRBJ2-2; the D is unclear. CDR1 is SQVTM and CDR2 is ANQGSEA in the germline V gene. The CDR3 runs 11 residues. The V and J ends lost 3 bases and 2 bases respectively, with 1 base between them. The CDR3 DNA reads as TGCAGCGTTGACAACACCGGGGAGCTGTTTTCT. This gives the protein CSVDNTGELFS.

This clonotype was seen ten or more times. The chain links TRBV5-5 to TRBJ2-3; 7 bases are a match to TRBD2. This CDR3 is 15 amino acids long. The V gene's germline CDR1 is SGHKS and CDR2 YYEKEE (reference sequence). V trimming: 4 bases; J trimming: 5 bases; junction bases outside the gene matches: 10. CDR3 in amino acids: CASSGGTTGRDTQYF. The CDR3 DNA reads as TGTGCCAGCAGCGGCGGGACTACCGGCAGAGATACGCAGTATTTT.

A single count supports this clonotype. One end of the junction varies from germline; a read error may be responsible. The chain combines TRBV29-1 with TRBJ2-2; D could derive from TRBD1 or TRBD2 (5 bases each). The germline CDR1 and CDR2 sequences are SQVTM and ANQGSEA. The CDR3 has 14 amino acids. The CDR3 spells CSVRWDVNTVELFF. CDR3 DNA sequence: TGCAGCGTTCGTTGGGACGTGAACACCGTGGAGCTGTTTTTT.

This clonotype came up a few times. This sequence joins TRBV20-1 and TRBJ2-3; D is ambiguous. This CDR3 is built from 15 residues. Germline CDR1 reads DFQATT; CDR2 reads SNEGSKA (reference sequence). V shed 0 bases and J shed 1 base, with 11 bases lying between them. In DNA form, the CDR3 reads TGCAGTGCTAGAGACTGGAGTTTCGGCACAGATACGCAGTATTTT. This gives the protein CSARDWSFGTDTQYF.

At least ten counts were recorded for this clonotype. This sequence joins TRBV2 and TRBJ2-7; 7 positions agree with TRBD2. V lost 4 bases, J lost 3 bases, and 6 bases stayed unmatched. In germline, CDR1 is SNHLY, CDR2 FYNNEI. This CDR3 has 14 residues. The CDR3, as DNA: TGTGCCAGCAGTGTTCAGGGAGGGGACTACGAGCAGTACTTC. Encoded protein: CASSVQGGDYEQYF.

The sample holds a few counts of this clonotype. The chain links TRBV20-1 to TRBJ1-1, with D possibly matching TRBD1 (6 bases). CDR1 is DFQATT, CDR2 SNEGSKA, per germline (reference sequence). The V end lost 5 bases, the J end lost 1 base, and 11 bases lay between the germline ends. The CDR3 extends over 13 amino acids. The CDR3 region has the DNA TGCAGTGCTCCCACAGGGACGAACACTGAAGCTTTCTTT. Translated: CSAPTGTNTEAFF.

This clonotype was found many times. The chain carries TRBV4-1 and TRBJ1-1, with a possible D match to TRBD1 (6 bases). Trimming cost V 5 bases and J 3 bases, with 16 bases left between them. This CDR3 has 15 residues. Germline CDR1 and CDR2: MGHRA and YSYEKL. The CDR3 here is CASSVPYRDYTEAFF. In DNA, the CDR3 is TGCGCCAGCAGCGTCCCCTACAGGGACTACACTGAAGCTTTCTTT.

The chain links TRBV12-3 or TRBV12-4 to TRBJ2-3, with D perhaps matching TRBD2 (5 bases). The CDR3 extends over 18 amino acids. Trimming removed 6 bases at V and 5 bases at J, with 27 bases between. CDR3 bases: TGTGCCAGCAGCCCCCGACTATCCTCAGCCCTTAAGAGAGATACGCAGTATTTT. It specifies CASSPRLSSALKRDTQYF.

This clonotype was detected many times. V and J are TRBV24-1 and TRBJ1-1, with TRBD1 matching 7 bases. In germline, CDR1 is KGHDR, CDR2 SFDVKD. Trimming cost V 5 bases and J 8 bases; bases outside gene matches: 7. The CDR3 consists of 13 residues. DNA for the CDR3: TGTGCCACCAGTGGCTCCAGGGGGGCAGAAGCTTTCTTT. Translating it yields CATSGSRGAEAFF.

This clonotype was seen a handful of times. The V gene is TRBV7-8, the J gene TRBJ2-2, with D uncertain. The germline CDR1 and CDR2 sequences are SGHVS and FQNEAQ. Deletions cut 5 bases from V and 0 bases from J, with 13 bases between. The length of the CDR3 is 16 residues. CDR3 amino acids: CASSVLKNSNTGELFF. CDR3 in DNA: TGTGCCAGCAGCGTTCTGAAGAACTCGAACACCGGGGAGCTGTTTTTT.

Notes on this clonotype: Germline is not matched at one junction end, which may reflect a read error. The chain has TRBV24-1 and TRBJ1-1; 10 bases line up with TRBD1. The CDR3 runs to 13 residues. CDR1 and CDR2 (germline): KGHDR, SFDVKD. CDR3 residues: CVTRQGAQTEAFF. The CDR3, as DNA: TGTGTCACCCGACAGGGGGCGCAGACTGAAGCTTTCTTT.

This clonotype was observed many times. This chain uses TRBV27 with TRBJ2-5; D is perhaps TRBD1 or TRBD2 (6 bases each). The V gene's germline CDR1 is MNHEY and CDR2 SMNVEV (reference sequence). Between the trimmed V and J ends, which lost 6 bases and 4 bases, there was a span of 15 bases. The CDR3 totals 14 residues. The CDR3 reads CASRLIGGRETQYF. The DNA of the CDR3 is TGTGCCAGCAGGCTAATAGGGGGGCGAGAGACCCAGTACTTC.

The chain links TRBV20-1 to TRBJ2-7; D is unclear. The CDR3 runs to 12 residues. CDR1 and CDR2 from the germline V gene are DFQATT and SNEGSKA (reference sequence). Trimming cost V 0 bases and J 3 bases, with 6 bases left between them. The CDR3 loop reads CSARDNSYEQYF. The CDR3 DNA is TGCAGTGCTAGAGATAACAGCTACGAGCAGTACTTC.

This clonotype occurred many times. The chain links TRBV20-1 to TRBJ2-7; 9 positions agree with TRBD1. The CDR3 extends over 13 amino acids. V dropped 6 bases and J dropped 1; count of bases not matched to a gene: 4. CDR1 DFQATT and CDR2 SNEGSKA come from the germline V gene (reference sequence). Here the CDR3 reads CSAGDRDSYEQYF. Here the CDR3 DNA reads TGCAGTGCCGGGGACAGGGATTCCTACGAGCAGTACTTC.

CDR3 bases: TGTGCCAGCAGCTTGACGGGACCAAACATTCAGTACTTC. It yields the protein CASSLTGPNIQYF. V usage is TRBV7-9 and J usage is TRBJ2-4; D is possibly TRBD1 or TRBD2 (5 bases each). The CDR3 sequence is 13 residues long. V lost 3 bases and J lost 6, with 9 bases in between. In germline, CDR1 is SEHNR, CDR2 FQNEAQ (reference sequence).

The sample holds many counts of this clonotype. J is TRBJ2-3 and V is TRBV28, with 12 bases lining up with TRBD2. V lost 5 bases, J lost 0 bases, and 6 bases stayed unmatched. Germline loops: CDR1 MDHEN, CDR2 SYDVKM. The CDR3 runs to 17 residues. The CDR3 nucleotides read TGTGCCAGCAGTCCTAGCGGGGGGGCCCTTAGCACAGATACGCAGTATTTT. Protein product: CASSPSGGALSTDTQYF.

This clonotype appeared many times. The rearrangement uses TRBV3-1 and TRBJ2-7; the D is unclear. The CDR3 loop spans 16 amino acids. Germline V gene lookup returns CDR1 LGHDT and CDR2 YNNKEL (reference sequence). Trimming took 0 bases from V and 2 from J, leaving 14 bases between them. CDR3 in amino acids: CASSQDPERATYEQYF. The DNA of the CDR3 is TGTGCCAGCAGCCAAGATCCTGAAAGGGCTACCTACGAGCAGTACTTC.

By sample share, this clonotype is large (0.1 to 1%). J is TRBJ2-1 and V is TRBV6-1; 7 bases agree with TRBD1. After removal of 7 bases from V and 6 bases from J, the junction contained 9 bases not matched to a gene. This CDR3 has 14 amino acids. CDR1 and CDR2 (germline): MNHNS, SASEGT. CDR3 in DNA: TGTGCCAGCACTCGACAGGGACCGCCCAATGAGCAGTTCTTC. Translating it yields CASTRQGPPNEQFF.

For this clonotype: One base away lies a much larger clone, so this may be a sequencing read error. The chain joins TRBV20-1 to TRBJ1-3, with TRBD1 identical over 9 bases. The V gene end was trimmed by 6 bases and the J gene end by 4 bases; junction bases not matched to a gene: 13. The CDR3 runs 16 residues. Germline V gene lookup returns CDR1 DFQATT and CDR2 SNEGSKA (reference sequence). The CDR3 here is CSASLSRTGVGNTIYF. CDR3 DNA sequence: TGCAGTGCCTCACTGAGCCGGACAGGGGTCGGAAACACCATATATTTT.